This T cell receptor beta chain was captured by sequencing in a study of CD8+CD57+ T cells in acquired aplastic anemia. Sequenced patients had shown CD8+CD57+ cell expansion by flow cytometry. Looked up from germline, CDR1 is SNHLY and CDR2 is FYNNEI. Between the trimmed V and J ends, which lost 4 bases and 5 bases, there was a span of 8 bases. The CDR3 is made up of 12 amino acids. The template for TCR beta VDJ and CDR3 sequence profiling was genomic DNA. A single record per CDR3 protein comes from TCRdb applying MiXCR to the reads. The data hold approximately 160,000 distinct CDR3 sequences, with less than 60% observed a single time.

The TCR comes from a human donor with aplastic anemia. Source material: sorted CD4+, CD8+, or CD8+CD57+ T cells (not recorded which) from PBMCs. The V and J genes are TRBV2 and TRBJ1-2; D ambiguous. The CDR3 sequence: CASSVSLYGYTF. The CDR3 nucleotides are TGTGCCAGCAGTGTTTCCTTGTATGGCTACACCTTC.